The clone carrying this TCR beta chain was seen at least ten times. J was trimmed by 6 bases and V by 7 bases; bases with no gene match: 18. The CDR3 extends over 17 amino acids. CDR1 and CDR2 (germline): KGHDR, SFDVKD. This sample was taken from a study of T-cell reconstitution after alpha-beta-depleted transplantation in children. A library of TCRbeta sequences, prepared with unique molecular identifiers, was generated. TCRdb processed the PCR reads anew with MiXCR; each CDR3 protein has one entry. The sample shows some 200,000 distinct CDR3 sequences, about 15% of them seen only once. This clonotype was obtained from a human donor who donated a stem cell graft to a child with acute lymphoblastic leukemia. The sample consisted of PBMCs from the stem cell graft donor, taken from the stem cell graft. The chain carries TRBV24-1 and TRBJ2-3, with TRBD2 matching over 7 bases. CDR3: CATSGGTSPTTRDTQYF. As DNA, the CDR3 is TGTGCCACCAGCGGGGGGACCTCCCCAACCACCCGGGATACGCAGTATTTT.